This TCR beta chain emerged from a study of T cells after yellow fever vaccination. The V gene's germline CDR1 is MGHRA and CDR2 YSYEKL. The CDR3 contains 13 residues. The V end was cut by 8 bases, the J end by 6 bases, with 14 bases between. Findings of the study overall: On re-exposure, the response was weaker but peaked faster, at day 5 versus 15. Subsequent booster samples again held most clones from primary vaccination (around 96% CD4, approximately 86% CD8).

Comments on this clonotype: Its antigen is as yet unknown.

Generation of TCR cDNA used 5'RACE template switching (which added a universal primer site and UMIs). In TCRdb, the 5' RACE reads were re-called with MiXCR into one record per CDR3 protein. Among 300,000 to 450,000 distinct CDR3 sequences, roughly 8.6% were seen once, and the ten largest hold around 17%. This specimen consisted of PBMCs, obtained roughly 46 days after the first yellow fever vaccination. The chain is built from TRBV4-1 and TRBJ1-5, with D perhaps TRBD1 (6 bases). This TCR was sampled from a man between 18 and 29 years old who received the YFV17D yellow fever vaccine. The CDR3 DNA sequence: TGCGCCAGCGGGACACCGGCAAGTCAGCCCCAGCATTTT. This codes for CASGTPASQPQHF.